This is a list of T cell receptor beta chains from one sample in a study of radiotherapy plus CTLA-4 blockade in lung cancer. Only in-frame clones appear in the TCRdb table, and some are missing; sequencing was by immunoSEQ multiplex PCR. The sample shows 35,000 to 55,000 clones, roughly 64% of them seen only once. Sequencing used peripheral blood, obtained from a patient treated with radiotherapy plus ipilimumab. The receptors come from a human donor with non-small cell lung cancer who had a partial response to radiotherapy plus ipilimumab. Both conserved end residues are part of each CDR3. D genes are given only for firm matches. Not every row has a clone size; where given, it reads once, few, many or a size class.

D	J	V	size	CDR3	DNA
-	TRBJ2-1	TRBV7-9	-	CASSSQGGRADEQFF	TGTGCCAGCAGCTCCCAGGGGGGACGGGCTGATGAGCAGTTCTTC
TRBD2	TRBJ2-1	TRBV6-4	few	CASSVFSLAGGPSEQFF	TGTGCCAGCAGTGTTTTCTCCCTAGCGGGAGGGCCAAGCGAGCAGTTCTTC
TRBD2	TRBJ2-1	TRBV5-1	-	CASRGTGTSDYNEQFF	TGCGCCAGCAGGGGCACCGGGACTAGCGATTACAATGAGCAGTTCTTC
-	TRBJ1-1	TRBV27	-	CASSLPTGQAFF	TGTGCCAGCAGTTTACCCACAGGGCAAGCTTTCTTT
TRBD2	TRBJ2-2	TRBV7-9	-	CASSLTSLREELFF	TGTGCCAGCAGCCTGACTAGCTTACGTGAGGAGCTGTTTTTT
-	TRBJ2-7	TRBV5-6	-	CASSLFRGYEQYF	TGTGCCAGCAGCTTGTTCCGGGGCTACGAGCAGTACTTC
-	TRBJ2-1	TRBV10-3	-	CAISGEVGGYYNEQFF	TGTGCCATCAGTGGTGAGGTGGGGGGATACTACAATGAGCAGTTCTTC
TRBD1	TRBJ1-1	TRBV30	-	CAWSVWTGDLAFF	TGTGCCTGGAGTGTATGGACAGGAGATTTAGCTTTCTTT
TRBD2	TRBJ2-1	TRBV10-1	-	CARFKTSGRINEQFF	TGCGCCAGGTTCAAGACTAGCGGGAGAATCAATGAGCAGTTCTTC
TRBD2	TRBJ2-3	TRBV4-1	-	CASSQPGLAGVADTQYF	TGCGCCAGCAGCCAACCGGGACTAGCGGGGGTAGCAGATACGCAGTATTTT
TRBD2	TRBJ2-3	TRBV5-6	few	CASSPTTSGRTASTDTQYF	TGTGCCAGCAGCCCGACGACTAGCGGGAGAACCGCTAGCACAGATACGCAGTATTTT
TRBD1	TRBJ2-3	TRBV27	-	CASATGYSTDTQYF	TGTGCCAGCGCGACAGGGTATAGCACAGATACGCAGTATTTT
-	TRBJ2-6	TRBV5-1	-	CASSPSGVPSGANVLTF	TGCGCCAGCAGCCCCTCGGGGGTTCCCTCTGGGGCCAACGTCCTGACTTTC
-	TRBJ2-3	TRBV21-1	-	CASSKRQRGQVDTQYF	TGTGCCAGCAGCAAACGGCAAAGGGGGCAAGTAGATACGCAGTATTTT
TRBD2	TRBJ2-5	TRBV30	-	CAWSEASGVGETQYF	TGTGCCTGGAGTGAGGCTAGCGGGGTCGGAGAGACCCAGTACTTC
-	TRBJ2-1	TRBV20-1	-	CSGELPKEQFF	TGCAGTGGCGAACTCCCCAAGGAGCAGTTCTTC
TRBD1	TRBJ1-2	TRBV5-1	once	CASSPSLGTDGLKYGYTF	TGCGCCAGCAGCCCGTCCCTAGGGACAGATGGATTAAAGTATGGCTACACCTTC
-	TRBJ1-1	TRBV14	-	CASSPYTGLEAFF	TGTGCCAGCAGCCCTTATACAGGGCTTGAAGCTTTCTTT
-	TRBJ1-2	TRBV6-1	-	CASTPLGGDYGYTF	TGTGCCAGCACCCCCCTGGGGGGTGACTATGGCTACACCTTC
-	TRBJ1-4	TRBV6-6	few	CASSGGARGGSEKLFF	TGTGCCAGCAGTGGTGGGGCGCGCGGGGGCAGTGAAAAACTGTTTTTT
TRBD1	TRBJ2-2	TRBV5-1	-	CASSPLTGDTGELFF	TGCGCCAGCAGCCCCCTGACAGGGGACACCGGGGAGCTGTTTTTT
TRBD2	TRBJ2-1	TRBV4-1	-	CASSQRTSGTENEQFF	TGCGCCAGCAGCCAACGGACTAGCGGGACGGAAAATGAGCAGTTCTTC
TRBD2	TRBJ2-1	TRBV30	-	CAWDPGLAEPEQFF	TGTGCCTGGGATCCGGGACTAGCGGAACCTGAGCAGTTCTTC
-	TRBJ1-1	TRBV5-6	-	CASSLGRDWTEAFF	TGTGCCAGCAGCTTGGGCAGGGACTGGACTGAAGCTTTCTTT
TRBD1	TRBJ1-3	TRBV13	few	CASSSYIRDSGNTIYF	TGTGCCAGCAGCTCCTATATCCGGGACAGCGGAAACACCATATATTTT